This TCR beta chain emerged from a study of T-cell memory formation after mild COVID-19. Whole-study results and caveats: The pre-infection memory compartment contained some responding clones, suggesting cross-reactive memory joined. Chiefly within CM and EM were the contracting CD4+ clones; CD8+ ones were within EMRA.

The sample holds a few counts of this clonotype. Antigen: not known. It was 5'RACE with constant-segment primers that produced the TCR alpha and TCR beta cDNA libraries, which carried sample barcodes and UMIs. MiXCR, run by TCRdb on the 5' RACE reads, gives a single entry per CDR3 protein. The data contain about 560,000 distinct CDR3 sequences, 17% of them singletons. Germline V gives CDR1 MNHEY, CDR2 SVGAGI. The V and J ends lost 5 bases and 6 bases respectively, with 17 bases between them. This CDR3 comprises 14 residues. Sequencing input: PBMCs or a T cell subset sorted from them (not recorded which). The TCR sequence derives from an adult woman who had mild COVID-19 (a few samples of this study predate the infection). Cell type and time point are not known. J is TRBJ2-7 and V is TRBV6-5; D is uncertain. The DNA of the CDR3 is TGTGCCAGCAGTCGAGGACGGGTGAACGGCGAGCAGTACTTC. This codes for CASSRGRVNGEQYF.